The present TCR beta chain was sequenced within a study of blood T cell repertoires in COVID-19 (dated by TCRdb to 2020 to 2022). A note on the overall study: Collaborator samples came from the United States, Italy and Spain and covered acute and convalescent phases of COVID-19. The repertoires were made available in a free public database intended to serve as a resource for research on the immune response to SARS-CoV-2. Subjects who had been exposed to COVID-19, were actively infected with it, or had recovered from it provided the deeply sampled blood TCRbeta repertoires that made up the dataset. Where available, HLA class I and class II types were taken from metadata supplied by the sample provider and were not determined by assay-based typing. The material from the prospective study consisted of cDNA or gDNA derived from T cells, B-cell-depleted T cells, or PBMCs. The samples were drawn from the first 160 participants of the ongoing ImmuneRACE study and from some 1,300 subjects provided by 6 global collaborators. The sample metadata nearly always contained a de-identified subject ID, COVID-19 status, age in years and sex. Overall study results and their limits: The amount of clinical and demographic metadata varied by source and participant and was provided uncurated.

The collaborating institutions used their own protocols to collect whole blood in K2EDTA tubes. For TCRbeta analysis, collaborators shipped samples in one of three forms: frozen whole blood, isolated PBMCs, or DNA extracted from either of those sample types. The immunoSEQ Assay, a bias-controlled multiplex PCR, was used to amplify TCRbeta CDR3 regions from genomic DNA. Regarding the original processing steps: The number of nucleated cells in each sample was estimated from the amplification of reference gene primers within the assay. Sequence reads were collapsed and filtered to measure the absolute abundance of every unique TCRbeta CDR3 rearrangement. For each sample, productive Simpson clonality was calculated as the square root of Simpson's diversity index across productive rearrangements. TCRdb's version of the immuneACCESS table is confined to in-frame rearrangements and falls short of the full clone set. An unresolved V gene accounts for under half of the shortfall where checked; the remainder is of unknown origin. D and trimming were read from the DNA, whereas the V and J calls and clone size are those reported in that table. The sample includes 270,000 or so clones, with about 76% observed a single time. Together, the top ten hold just under 3% of the sample.

With respect to this clone: The antigen it recognizes is unknown. Within one base of it there is no much larger clone, and no base qualities were kept.

V ends up 3 bases short and J 6 bases short, with an unmatched junction base count of 5. Spanning cysteine to phenylalanine, the CDR3 consists of 14 amino acids. Only the CDR3 region is kept as DNA, spanning 42 bases read in frame from base 1. Looking up the germline V gene (reference sequence) yields CDR1 DFQATT and CDR2 SNEGSKA. The V gene is TRBV20-1 and the J gene is TRBJ1-6; the central 7 bases match TRBD1. The clonotype was recovered from a woman aged 60-70 years with active or convalescent COVID-19. Sequenced: peripheral blood. The DNA reads TGCAGTGCTAGTCGGGACAGCTCTAATTCACCCCTCCACTTT. Translation gives CSASRDSSNSPLHF.